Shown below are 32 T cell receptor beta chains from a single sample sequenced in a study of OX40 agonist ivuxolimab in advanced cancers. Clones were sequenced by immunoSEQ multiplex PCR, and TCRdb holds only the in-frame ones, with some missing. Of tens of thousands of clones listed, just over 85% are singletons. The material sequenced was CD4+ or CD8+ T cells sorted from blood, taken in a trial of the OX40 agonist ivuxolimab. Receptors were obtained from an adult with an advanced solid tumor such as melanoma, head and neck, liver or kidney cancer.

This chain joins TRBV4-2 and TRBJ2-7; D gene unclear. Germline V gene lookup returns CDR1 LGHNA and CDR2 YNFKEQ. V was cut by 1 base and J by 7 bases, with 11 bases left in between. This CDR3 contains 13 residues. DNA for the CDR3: TGTGCCAGCAGCCAAGTTGATTCCGGGGAGCAGTACTTC. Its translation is CASSQVDSGEQYF.

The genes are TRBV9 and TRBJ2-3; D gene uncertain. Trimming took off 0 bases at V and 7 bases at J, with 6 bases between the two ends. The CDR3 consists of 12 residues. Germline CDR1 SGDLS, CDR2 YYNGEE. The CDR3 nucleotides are TGTGCCAGCAGCGTAGTCGAGAATACGCAGTATTTT. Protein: CASSVVENTQYF.

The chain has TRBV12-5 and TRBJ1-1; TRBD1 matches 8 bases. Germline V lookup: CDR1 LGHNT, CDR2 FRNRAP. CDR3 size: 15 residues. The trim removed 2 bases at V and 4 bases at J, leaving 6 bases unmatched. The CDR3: CASGLRADRGTEAFF. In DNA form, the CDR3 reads TGTGCTAGTGGTTTGCGGGCAGACAGGGGCACTGAAGCTTTCTTT.

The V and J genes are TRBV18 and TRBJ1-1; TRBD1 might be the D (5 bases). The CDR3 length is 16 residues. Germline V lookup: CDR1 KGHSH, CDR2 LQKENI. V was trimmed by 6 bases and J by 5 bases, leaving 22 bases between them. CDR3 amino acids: CASSTFPVPGTTEAFF. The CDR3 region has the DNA TGTGCCAGCTCGACATTTCCAGTGCCAGGGACGACTGAAGCTTTCTTT.

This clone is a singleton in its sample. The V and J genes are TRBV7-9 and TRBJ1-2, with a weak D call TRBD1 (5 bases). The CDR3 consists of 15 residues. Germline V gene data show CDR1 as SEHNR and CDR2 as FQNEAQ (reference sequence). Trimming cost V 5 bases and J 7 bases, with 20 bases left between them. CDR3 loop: CASSPRLGRASGYTF. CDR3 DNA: TGTGCCAGCAGCCCGCGACTGGGACGGGCTTCTGGCTACACCTTC.

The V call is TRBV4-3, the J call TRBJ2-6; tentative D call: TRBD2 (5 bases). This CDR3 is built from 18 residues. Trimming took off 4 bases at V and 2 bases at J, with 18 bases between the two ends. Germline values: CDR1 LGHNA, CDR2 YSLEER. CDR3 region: CASSPEGSILPGANVLTF. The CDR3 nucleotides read TGCGCCAGCAGCCCCGAGGGAAGCATCCTACCTGGGGCCAACGTCCTGACTTTC.

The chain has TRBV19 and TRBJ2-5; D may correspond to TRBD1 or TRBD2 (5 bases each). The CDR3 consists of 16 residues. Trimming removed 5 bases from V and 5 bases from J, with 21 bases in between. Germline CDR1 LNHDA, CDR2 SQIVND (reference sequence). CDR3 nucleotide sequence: TGTGCCAGTAGTCAACGGGACCTAAAATGGAAGGAGACCCAGTACTTC. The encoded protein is CASSQRDLKWKETQYF. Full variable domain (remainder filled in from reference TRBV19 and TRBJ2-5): DGGITQSPKYLFRKEGQNVTLSCEQNLNHDAMYWYRQDPGQGLRLIYYSQIVNDFQKGDIAEGYSVSREKKESFPLTVTSAQKNPTAFYLCASSQRDLKWKETQYFGPGTRLLVL.

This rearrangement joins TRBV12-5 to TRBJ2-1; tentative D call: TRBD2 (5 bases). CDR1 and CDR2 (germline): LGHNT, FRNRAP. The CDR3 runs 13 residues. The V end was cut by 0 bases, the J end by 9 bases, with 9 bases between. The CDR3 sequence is CASGLVGRGEQFF. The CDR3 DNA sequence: TGTGCTAGTGGTTTGGTAGGGAGAGGTGAGCAGTTCTTC.

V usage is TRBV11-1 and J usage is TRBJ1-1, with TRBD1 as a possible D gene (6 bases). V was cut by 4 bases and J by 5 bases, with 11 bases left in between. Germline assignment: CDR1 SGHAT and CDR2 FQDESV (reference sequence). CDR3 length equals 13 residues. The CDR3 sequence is CASSSRGGTEAFF. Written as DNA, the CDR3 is TGTGCCAGCAGCTCAAGGGGGGGGACTGAAGCTTTCTTT.

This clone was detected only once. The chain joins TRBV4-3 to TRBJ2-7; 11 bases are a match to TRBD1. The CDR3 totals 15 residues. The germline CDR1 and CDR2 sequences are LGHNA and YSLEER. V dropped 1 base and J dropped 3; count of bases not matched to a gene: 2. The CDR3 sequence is CASSQVGQGVYEQYF. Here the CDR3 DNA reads TGCGCCAGCAGCCAAGTGGGACAGGGGGTCTACGAGCAGTACTTC.

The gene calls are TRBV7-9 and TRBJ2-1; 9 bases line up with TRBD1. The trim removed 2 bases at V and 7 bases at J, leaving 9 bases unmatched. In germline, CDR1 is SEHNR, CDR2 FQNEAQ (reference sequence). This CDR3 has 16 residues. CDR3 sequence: CASSLLLGQGLNEQFF. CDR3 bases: TGTGCCAGCAGCTTACTCTTAGGACAGGGGTTGAATGAGCAGTTCTTC.

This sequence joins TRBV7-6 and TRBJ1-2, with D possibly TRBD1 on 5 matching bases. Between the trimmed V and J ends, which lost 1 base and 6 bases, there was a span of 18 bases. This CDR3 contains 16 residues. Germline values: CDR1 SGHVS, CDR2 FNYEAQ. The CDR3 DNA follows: TGTGCCAGCAGCTTAGTGCCGGGGGGGGAAGGCGATGGCTACACCTTC. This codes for CASSLVPGGEGDGYTF.

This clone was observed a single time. The CDR3 spells CASSYSWETQYF. The CDR3 coding sequence is TGTGCCAGCAGTTATTCATGGGAGACCCAGTACTTC. V is TRBV6-6 and J is TRBJ2-5; D unclear. Germline CDR1 reads MNHNY; CDR2 reads SVGAGI (reference sequence). The CDR3 spans 12 residues. Trimming removed 3 bases from V and 5 bases from J, with 7 bases in between.

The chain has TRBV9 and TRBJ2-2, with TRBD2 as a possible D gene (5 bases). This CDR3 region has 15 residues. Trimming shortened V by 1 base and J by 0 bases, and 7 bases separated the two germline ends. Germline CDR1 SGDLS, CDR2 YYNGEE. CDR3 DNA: TGTGCCAGCAGCGTACTCGGGACGAACACCGGGGAGCTGTTTTTT. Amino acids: CASSVLGTNTGELFF.

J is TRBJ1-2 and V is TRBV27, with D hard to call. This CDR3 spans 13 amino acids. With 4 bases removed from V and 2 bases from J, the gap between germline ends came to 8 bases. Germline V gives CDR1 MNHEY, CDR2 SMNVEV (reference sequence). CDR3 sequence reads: CASSSTPNYGYTF. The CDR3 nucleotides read TGTGCCAGCAGTTCGACACCCAACTATGGCTACACCTTC.

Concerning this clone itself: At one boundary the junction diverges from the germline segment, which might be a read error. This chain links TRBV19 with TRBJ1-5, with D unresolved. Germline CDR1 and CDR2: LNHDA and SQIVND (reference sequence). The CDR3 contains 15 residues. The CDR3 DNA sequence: TGTGTCAGTAGTATAGGGCAGTCTAGCAATCAGCCCCAGCATTTT. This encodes CVSSIGQSSNQPQHF.

CDR3 DNA sequence: TGTGCCAGCAGCTTGCGCCATAACTTAGGCTCCTACAATGAGCAGTTCTTC. Protein: CASSLRHNLGSYNEQFF. The V call is TRBV7-8, the J call TRBJ2-1; D remains ambiguous. The V and J ends lost 3 bases and 0 bases respectively, with 15 bases between them. This CDR3 spans 17 amino acids. Germline V gives CDR1 SGHVS, CDR2 FQNEAQ.

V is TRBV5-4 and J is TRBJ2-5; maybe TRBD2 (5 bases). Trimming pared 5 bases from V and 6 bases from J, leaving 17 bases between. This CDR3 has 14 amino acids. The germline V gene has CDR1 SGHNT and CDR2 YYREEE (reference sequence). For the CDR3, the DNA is TGTGCCAGCAGTGACCTTCACGGGGTAAAGACCCAGTACTTC. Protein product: CASSDLHGVKTQYF.

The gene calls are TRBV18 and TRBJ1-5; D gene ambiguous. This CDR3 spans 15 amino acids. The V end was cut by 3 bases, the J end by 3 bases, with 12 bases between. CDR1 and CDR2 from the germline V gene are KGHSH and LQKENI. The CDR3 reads CASSPAASSNQPQHF. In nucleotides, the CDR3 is TGTGCCAGCTCACCCGCAGCGTCTTCCAATCAGCCCCAGCATTTT.

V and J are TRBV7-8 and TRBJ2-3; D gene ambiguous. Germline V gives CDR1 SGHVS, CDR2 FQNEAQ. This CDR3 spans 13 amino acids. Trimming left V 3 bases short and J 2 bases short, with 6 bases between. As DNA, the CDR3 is TGTGCCAGCAGCTTTCTGGTCACAGATACGCAGTATTTT. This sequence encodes CASSFLVTDTQYF. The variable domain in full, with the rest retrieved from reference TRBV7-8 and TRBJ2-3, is GAGVSQSPRYKVAKRGQDVALRCDPISGHVSLFWYQQALGQGPEFLTYFQNEAQLDKSGLPSDRFFAERPEGSVSTLKIQRTQQEDSAVYLCASSFLVTDTQYFGPGTRLTVL.

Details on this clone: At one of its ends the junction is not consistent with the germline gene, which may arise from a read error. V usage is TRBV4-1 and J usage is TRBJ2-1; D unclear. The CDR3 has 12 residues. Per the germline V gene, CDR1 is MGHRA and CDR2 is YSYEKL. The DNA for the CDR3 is TGCGCCAGCAGCCAAGGGAGCAATCAGCAGTTCTTC. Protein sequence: CASSQGSNQQFF.

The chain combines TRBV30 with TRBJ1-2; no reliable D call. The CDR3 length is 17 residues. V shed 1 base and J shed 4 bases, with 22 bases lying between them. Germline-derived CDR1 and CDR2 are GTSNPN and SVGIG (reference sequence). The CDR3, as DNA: TGTGCCTGGAGTGAAGGGAGTGGGCCAAGCCGGGCCTATGGCTACACCTTC. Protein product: CAWSEGSGPSRAYGYTF.

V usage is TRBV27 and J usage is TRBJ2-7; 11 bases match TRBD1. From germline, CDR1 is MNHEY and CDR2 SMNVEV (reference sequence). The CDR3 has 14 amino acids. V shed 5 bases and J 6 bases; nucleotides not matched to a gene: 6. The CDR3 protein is CASSLSGTGGEQYF. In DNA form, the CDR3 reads TGTGCCAGCAGTCTCTCCGGGACAGGGGGCGAGCAGTACTTC.

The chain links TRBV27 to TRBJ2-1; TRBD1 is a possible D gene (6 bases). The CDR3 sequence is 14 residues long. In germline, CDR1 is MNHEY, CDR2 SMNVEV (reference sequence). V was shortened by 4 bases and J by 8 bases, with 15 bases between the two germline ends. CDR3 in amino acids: CASSYAGVFDEQFF. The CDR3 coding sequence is TGTGCCAGCAGTTACGCAGGGGTTTTTGATGAGCAGTTCTTC.

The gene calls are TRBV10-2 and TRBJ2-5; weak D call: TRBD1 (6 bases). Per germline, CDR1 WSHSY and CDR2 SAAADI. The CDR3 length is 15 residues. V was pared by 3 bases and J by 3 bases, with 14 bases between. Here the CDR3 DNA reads TGCGCCAGCAGTGAAAGGCGTCAGGGGAAAGAGACCCAGTACTTC. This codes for CASSERRQGKETQYF.

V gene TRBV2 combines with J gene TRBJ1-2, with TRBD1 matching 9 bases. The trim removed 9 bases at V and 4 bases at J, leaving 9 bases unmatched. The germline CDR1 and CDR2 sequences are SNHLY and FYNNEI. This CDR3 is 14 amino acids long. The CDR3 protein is CASRTGVAVYGYTF. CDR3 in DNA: TGTGCCAGTCGGACAGGGGTGGCAGTCTATGGCTACACCTTC.

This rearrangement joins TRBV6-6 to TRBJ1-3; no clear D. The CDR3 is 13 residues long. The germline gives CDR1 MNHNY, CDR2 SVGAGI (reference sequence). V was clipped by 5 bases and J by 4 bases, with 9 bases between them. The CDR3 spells CASSPGIGNTIYF. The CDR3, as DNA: TGTGCCAGCAGTCCTGGAATCGGAAACACCATATATTTT.

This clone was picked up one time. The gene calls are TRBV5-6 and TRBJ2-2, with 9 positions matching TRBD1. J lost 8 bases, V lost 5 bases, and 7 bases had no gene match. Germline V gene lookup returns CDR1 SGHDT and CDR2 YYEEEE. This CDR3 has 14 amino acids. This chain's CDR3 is CASRSGTGSGELFF. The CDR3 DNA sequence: TGTGCCAGCAGATCCGGGACAGGGTCAGGGGAGCTGTTTTTT.

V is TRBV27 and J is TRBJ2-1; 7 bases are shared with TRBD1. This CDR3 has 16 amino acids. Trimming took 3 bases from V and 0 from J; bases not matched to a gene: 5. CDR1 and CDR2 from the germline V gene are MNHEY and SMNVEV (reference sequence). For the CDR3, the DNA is TGTGCCAGCAGTTTGATTTGGGACAGCTCCTACAATGAGCAGTTCTTC. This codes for CASSLIWDSSYNEQFF.

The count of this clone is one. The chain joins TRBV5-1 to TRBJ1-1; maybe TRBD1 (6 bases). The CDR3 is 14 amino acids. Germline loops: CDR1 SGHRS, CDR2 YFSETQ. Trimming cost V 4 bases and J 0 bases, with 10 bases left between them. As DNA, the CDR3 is TGCGCCAGCAGCGAGCAGGGGTTGAACACTGAAGCTTTCTTT. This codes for CASSEQGLNTEAFF.

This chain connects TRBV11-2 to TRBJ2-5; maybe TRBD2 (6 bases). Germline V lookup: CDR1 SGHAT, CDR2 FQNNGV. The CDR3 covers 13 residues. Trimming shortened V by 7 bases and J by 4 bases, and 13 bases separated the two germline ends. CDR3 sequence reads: CASTSLGGETQYF. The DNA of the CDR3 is TGTGCCAGCACCTCGCTGGGGGGAGAGACCCAGTACTTC.

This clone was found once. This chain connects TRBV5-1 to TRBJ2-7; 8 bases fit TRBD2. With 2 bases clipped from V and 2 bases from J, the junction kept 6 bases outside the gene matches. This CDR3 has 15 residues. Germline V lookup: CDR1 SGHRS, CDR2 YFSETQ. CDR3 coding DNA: TGCGCCAGCAGCTTATCGGGAGGGAAGACCTACGAGCAGTACTTC. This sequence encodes CASSLSGGKTYEQYF.